A single sample gave rise to the 27 T cell receptor beta chains below, sequenced in a study of blood T cell repertoires in COVID-19 (dated by TCRdb to the early 2020s). Receptors were amplified or captured by the immunoSEQ multiplex PCR assay. Held by TCRdb, this immuneACCESS table contains in-frame sequences only and omits some clones. Under half of the omission traces to an unresolved V gene where checked; the cause of the rest is unknown. Across this sample there are roughly 400,000 clones, with about 90% seen only once. The leading ten clones occupy 2.3% of the sample. Sequencing was performed on peripheral blood. These receptors were obtained from a woman in her sixties or seventies with COVID-19, enrolled during active disease.

This chain uses TRBV27 with TRBJ1-2; 8 bases are shared with TRBD1. Germline CDR1 MNHEY, CDR2 SMNVEV (reference sequence). The CDR3 spans 13 residues. The trim removed 0 bases at V and 8 bases at J, leaving 2 bases unmatched. The CDR3 is CASSLSAGGGYTF. The DNA of the CDR3 is TGTGCCAGCAGTTTATCTGCAGGGGGCGGCTACACCTTC.

The rearrangement uses TRBV5-1 and TRBJ2-5, with 9 bases fitting TRBD2. V was clipped by 3 bases and J by 5 bases; unmatched bases: 5. CDR3 size: 14 residues. Per the germline V gene, CDR1 is SGHRS and CDR2 is YFSETQ. The CDR3, as DNA: TGCGCCAGCAGCTATGCGGGGGGGCCGGAGACCCAGTACTTC. Protein: CASSYAGGPETQYF.

The V and J genes are TRBV18 and TRBJ1-1; no firm D call. Trimming removed 3 bases from V and 1 base from J, with 15 bases in between. CDR3 length equals 16 residues. CDR1 is KGHSH, CDR2 LQKENI, per germline. The DNA for the CDR3 is TGTGCCAGCTCACCCGGCGTGAGGAGAAAGAACACTGAAGCTTTCTTT. This gives the protein CASSPGVRRKNTEAFF.

The V gene is TRBV5-1, the J gene TRBJ2-7; the match to TRBD2 covers 9 bases. After removal of 7 bases from V and 3 bases from J, the junction contained 8 bases not matched to a gene. The CDR3 loop spans 14 amino acids. The germline CDR1 and CDR2 sequences are SGHRS and YFSETQ. The CDR3 region is CASAPAGGVYEQYF. The CDR3 DNA reads TGCGCCAGCGCCCCGGCGGGGGGGGTCTACGAGCAGTACTTC.

The CDR3 loop reads CASSQDGMAGGPRVDIQYF. The DNA of the CDR3 is TGTGCCAGCAGCCAAGACGGTATGGCGGGGGGGCCAAGGGTAGACATTCAGTACTTC. The chain uses TRBV3-1 (or the pseudogene TRBV3-2) and TRBJ2-4, with TRBD2 identical over 9 bases. Trimming removed 0 bases from V and 8 bases from J; junction bases left unmatched: 17. Germline V lookup: CDR1 LGHDT, CDR2 YNNKEL (reference sequence). This CDR3 has 19 residues.

The V call is TRBV6-2 or TRBV6-3, the J call TRBJ2-1, with TRBD1 as a possible D gene (6 bases). Per the germline V gene, CDR1 is MNHEY and CDR2 is SVGEGT. Trimming shortened V by 5 bases and J by 6 bases, and 17 bases separated the two germline ends. This CDR3 has 15 residues. CDR3 amino acids: CASSPPGGWGNEQFF. The CDR3 DNA reads as TGTGCCAGCAGTCCCCCTGGGGGCTGGGGCAATGAGCAGTTCTTC.

This clone was seen a single time. The genes are TRBV5-6 and TRBJ1-1; 7 positions agree with TRBD1. The CDR3 has 13 amino acids. CDR1 SGHDT and CDR2 YYEEEE come from the germline V gene. Trimming removed 5 bases from V and 5 bases from J; junction bases left unmatched: 6. CDR3 residues: CASRRGRGTEAFF. The CDR3 bases are TGTGCCAGCAGACGAGGCAGGGGGACTGAAGCTTTCTTT.

This clone was detected only a few times. The V and J genes are TRBV7-9 and TRBJ2-7, with TRBD1 matching 9 bases. The trim removed 5 bases at V and 5 bases at J, leaving 13 bases unmatched. The germline V gene has CDR1 SEHNR and CDR2 FQNEAQ (reference sequence). The CDR3 has 16 residues. CDR3 amino acids: CASSLFRGQGSHEQYF. In nucleotides, the CDR3 is TGTGCCAGCAGCCTATTCCGGGGACAGGGATCCCACGAGCAGTACTTC. The variable domain in full, with the rest retrieved from reference TRBV7-9 and TRBJ2-7, is DTGVSQNPRHKITKRGQNVTFRCDPISEHNRLYWYRQTLGQGPEFLTYFQNEAQLEKSRLLSDRFSAERPKGSFSTLEIQRTEQGDSAMYLCASSLFRGQGSHEQYFGPGTRLTVT.

The V call is TRBV7-3, the J call TRBJ1-2, with 8 bases identical to TRBD1. The germline CDR1 and CDR2 sequences are SGHTA and FQGTGA. This CDR3 contains 14 residues. With 5 bases clipped from V and 4 bases from J, the junction kept 6 bases outside the gene matches. The chain's CDR3 is CASSRGTGIYGYTF. CDR3 nucleotide sequence: TGTGCCAGCAGCCGTGGGACAGGCATCTATGGCTACACCTTC.

This clone was seen only a few times. The chain links TRBV10-1 to TRBJ2-1, with TRBD2 matching over 14 bases. The V segment lost 9 bases and the J segment 10 bases; nucleotides outside the gene matches: 23. The CDR3 is made up of 19 amino acids. Germline V gene sequence: CDR1 WNHNN, CDR2 SYGVQD (reference sequence). The DNA for the CDR3 is TGCGCCAGAGGACTCCCGGGACTAGCGGGGGCACTGCCTGAATGGGAGCAGTTCTTC. This encodes CARGLPGLAGALPEWEQFF.

This chain links TRBV28 with TRBJ1-4, with a weak D call TRBD1 (5 bases). V was shortened by 5 bases and J by 5 bases, with 12 bases between the two germline ends. Germline V gene lookup returns CDR1 MDHEN and CDR2 SYDVKM. This CDR3 contains 14 residues. The CDR3 reads CASSRQPLNEKLFF. The CDR3 DNA reads as TGTGCCAGCAGTAGACAGCCGCTCAATGAAAAACTGTTTTTT.

This chain joins TRBV18 and TRBJ1-2; 7 nucleotides agree with TRBD1. CDR3 length equals 16 residues. Trimming cost V 0 bases and J 8 bases; bases outside gene matches: 12. CDR1 is KGHSH and CDR2 is LQKENI in the germline V gene. CDR3 sequence reads: CASSPPYSRDSQGYTF. The CDR3 nucleotides read TGTGCCAGCTCACCACCCTACTCCCGGGACAGTCAAGGCTACACCTTC.

The CDR3 here is CASSIQGSIAEAFF. CDR3 nucleotide sequence: TGTGCCAGTAGTATACAGGGAAGCATCGCTGAAGCTTTCTTT. This chain uses TRBV19 with TRBJ1-1; a possible D gene is TRBD1 (5 bases). The CDR3 has 14 amino acids. Trimming pared 2 bases from V and 6 bases from J, leaving 13 bases between. Germline V gene data show CDR1 as LNHDA and CDR2 as SQIVND (reference sequence).

The chain couples TRBV7-8 to TRBJ2-3, with unresolved D. The germline V gene has CDR1 SGHVS and CDR2 FQNEAQ. V was pared by 5 bases and J by 2 bases, with 14 bases between. The CDR3 is made up of 15 amino acids. The CDR3 loop reads CASSPAGDFTDTQYF. The DNA for the CDR3 is TGTGCCAGCAGCCCTGCTGGAGATTTCACAGATACGCAGTATTTT.

The CDR3 coding sequence is TGCGCCAGCAGCTTGGGGCCCGGGCAGGGAGGCGATACGCAGTATTTT. Amino acid sequence: CASSLGPGQGGDTQYF. The V call is TRBV5-1, the J call TRBJ2-3; D perhaps matches TRBD2 (6 bases). This CDR3 comprises 16 residues. V lost 0 bases and J lost 6, with 17 bases in between. Germline CDR1 is SGHRS and CDR2 is YFSETQ.

The chain joins TRBV19 to TRBJ1-2; no firm D call. Deletions cut 7 bases from V and 3 bases from J, with 12 bases between. This CDR3 spans 13 amino acids. Germline loops: CDR1 LNHDA, CDR2 SQIVND (reference sequence). CDR3 in DNA: TGTGCCAGTATTAAGGGAGAAGACTATGGCTACACCTTC. As protein: CASIKGEDYGYTF.

About this clone: Other nucleotide sequences in the sample specify the same CDR3. V usage is TRBV28 and J usage is TRBJ1-3, with D perhaps TRBD1 (5 bases). The CDR3 sequence is 13 residues long. Trimming stripped 2 bases from V and 3 bases from J, with 5 bases between. Germline CDR1 MDHEN, CDR2 SYDVKM. CDR3 DNA: TGTGCCAGCAGTTTAACAGGTGGAAACACCATATATTTT. This gives the protein CASSLTGGNTIYF.

The chain joins TRBV20-1 to TRBJ2-7; a possible D gene is TRBD1 (5 bases). This CDR3 is built from 13 residues. V dropped 3 bases and J dropped 2 bases, with 11 bases sitting between them. CDR1 is DFQATT and CDR2 is SNEGSKA in the germline V gene (reference sequence). The CDR3 region is CSASGYRTYEQYF. Written as DNA, the CDR3 is TGCAGTGCTAGTGGGTACAGGACCTACGAGCAGTACTTC.

The chain uses TRBV5-5 and TRBJ1-2, with 7 bases matching TRBD1. CDR3 length equals 13 residues. Germline assignment: CDR1 SGHKS and CDR2 YYEKEE (reference sequence). With V trimmed by 2 bases and J by 6 bases, 4 bases remained unmatched. The CDR3 is CASSFPGGDGYTF. The CDR3, as DNA: TGTGCCAGCAGCTTCCCAGGGGGAGATGGCTACACCTTC.

This rearrangement joins TRBV28 to TRBJ2-3; tentatively, D is TRBD1 (5 bases). The germline V and J ends were trimmed by 3 bases and 5 bases, with 9 bases remaining between them. Germline V CDR1 and CDR2: MDHEN, SYDVKM. The CDR3 covers 13 residues. For the CDR3, the DNA is TGTGCCAGCAGTTTTTGGCAGGGAGATACGCAGTATTTT. Translated: CASSFWQGDTQYF.

About this clone: Other nucleotide sequences in the sample specify the same CDR3. The chain links TRBV6-5 to TRBJ1-1; TRBD1 aligns across 9 bases. V dropped 6 bases and J dropped 8; count of bases not matched to a gene: 4. Germline V gene sequence: CDR1 MNHEY, CDR2 SVGAGI. This CDR3 is 12 amino acids long. The CDR3 loop reads CASRSGTGEAFF. CDR3 bases: TGTGCCAGCAGATCCGGGACAGGGGAAGCTTTCTTT.

V is TRBV19 and J is TRBJ2-2; tentative D call: TRBD1 (6 bases). Trimming took 5 bases from V and 5 from J, leaving 12 bases between them. This CDR3 contains 14 residues. CDR1 and CDR2 (germline): LNHDA, SQIVND (reference sequence). The CDR3: CASSVTTGTGELFF. Here the CDR3 DNA reads TGTGCCAGTAGTGTCACAACAGGGACCGGGGAGCTGTTTTTT.

The gene calls are TRBV2 and TRBJ1-1; weak D call: TRBD1 (5 bases). Germline V gene lookup returns CDR1 SNHLY and CDR2 FYNNEI. CDR3 length: 14 amino acids. Trimming removed 6 bases from V and 5 bases from J, with 16 bases in between. The DNA for the CDR3 is TGTGCCAGCAGGGGGCCCCGGGTTGGAACTGAAGCTTTCTTT. This codes for CASRGPRVGTEAFF.

V usage is TRBV18 and J usage is TRBJ1-2; possibly TRBD1 for D (6 bases). This CDR3 comprises 14 residues. Per the germline V gene, CDR1 is KGHSH and CDR2 is LQKENI. V was pared by 2 bases and J by 3 bases, with 10 bases between. The CDR3 nucleotides read TGTGCCAGCTCACCAGGGGGCGCCCACTATGGCTACACCTTC. Translated, it gives CASSPGGAHYGYTF.

The genes are TRBV2 and TRBJ1-5; D remains ambiguous. CDR1 is SNHLY, CDR2 FYNNEI, per germline. Between the trimmed V and J ends, which lost 6 bases and 2 bases, there was a span of 14 bases. CDR3 size: 15 residues. The CDR3 region is CASRLDGGGNQPQHF. The CDR3 DNA sequence: TGTGCCAGCAGATTGGACGGAGGTGGCAATCAGCCCCAGCATTTT.

This clone was seen at least ten times. The rearrangement uses TRBV5-4 and TRBJ2-7; TRBD2 agrees at 9 bases. J gave up 7 bases and V 3 bases, and 8 bases lay outside the gene matches. From germline, CDR1 is SGHNT and CDR2 YYREEE (reference sequence). This CDR3 comprises 14 residues. Here the CDR3 DNA reads TGTGCCAGCAGCTCGCGGGGGGGCCTTGAAGAGCAGTACTTC. Its protein is CASSSRGGLEEQYF. Full variable domain (rest looked up from reference TRBV5-4 and TRBJ2-7): ETGVTQSPTHLIKTRGQQVTLRCSSQSGHNTVSWYQQALGQGPQFIFQYYREEENGRGNFPPRFSGLQFPNYSSELNVNALELDDSALYLCASSSRGGLEEQYFGPGTRLTVT.

The rearrangement uses TRBV5-4 and TRBJ1-2, with 7 bases aligning to TRBD1. This CDR3 spans 12 amino acids. The junction had 4 bases not matched to a gene; V was cut back by 4 bases and J by 7 bases. Germline V gene lookup returns CDR1 SGHNT and CDR2 YYREEE (reference sequence). This CDR3 reads CASSQGVVGYTF. The DNA of the CDR3 is TGTGCCAGCAGCCAGGGGGTTGTTGGCTACACCTTC.